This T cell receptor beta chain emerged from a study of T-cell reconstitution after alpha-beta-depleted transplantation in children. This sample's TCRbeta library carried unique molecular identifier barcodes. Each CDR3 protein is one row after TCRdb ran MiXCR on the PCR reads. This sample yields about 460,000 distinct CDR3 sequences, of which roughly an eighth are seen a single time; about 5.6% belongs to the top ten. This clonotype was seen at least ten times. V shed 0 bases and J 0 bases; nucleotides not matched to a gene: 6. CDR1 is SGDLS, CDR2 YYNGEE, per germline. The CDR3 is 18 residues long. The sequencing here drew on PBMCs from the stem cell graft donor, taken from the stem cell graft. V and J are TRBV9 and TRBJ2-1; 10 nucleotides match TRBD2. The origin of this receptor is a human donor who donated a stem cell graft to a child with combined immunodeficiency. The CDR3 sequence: CASSVAPSGGGSYNEQFF. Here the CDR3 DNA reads TGTGCCAGCAGCGTAGCCCCTAGCGGGGGCGGCTCCTACAATGAGCAGTTCTTC.